This T cell receptor (beta chain) comes out of a study of T cell responses to AZD1222 COVID-19 vaccine. General study findings and limits: Breadth and depth of Spike-specific TCRs rose after two AZD1222 doses. Mostly white British, mostly female donors; authors suggested clonal diversity may be underestimated.

Second doses at about 4 or about 12 weeks were pooled. The assay was immunoSEQ multiplex PCR, and TCRdb's table has in-frame clones only and misses some. Of fewer than 200,000 clones listed, roughly 92% were seen once; the top ten hold approximately 1.8%. The V end was cut by 1 base, the J end by 6 bases, with 12 bases between. Germline values: CDR1 GTSNPN, CDR2 SVGIG (reference sequence). The CDR3 is 13 amino acids. Points on this clone: The target antigen is unknown.

Sample: peripheral blood, taken 28 days after the second AZD1222 dose. The sequence was collected from an adult who received the AZD1222 COVID-19 vaccine. The chain employs TRBV30 and TRBJ1-2; D not certain. CDR3 region: CAWSAPQQNGYTF. In nucleotides, the CDR3 is TGTGCCTGGAGTGCCCCGCAGCAGAATGGCTACACCTTC.